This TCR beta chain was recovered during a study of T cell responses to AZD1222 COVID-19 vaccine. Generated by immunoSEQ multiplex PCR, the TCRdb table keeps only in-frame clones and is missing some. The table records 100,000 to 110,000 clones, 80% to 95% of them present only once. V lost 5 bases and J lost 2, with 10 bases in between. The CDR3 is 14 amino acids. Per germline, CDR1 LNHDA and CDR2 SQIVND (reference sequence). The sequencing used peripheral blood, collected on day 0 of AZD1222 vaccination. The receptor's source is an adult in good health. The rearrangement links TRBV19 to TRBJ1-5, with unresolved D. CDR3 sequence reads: CASSVLGGNQPQHF. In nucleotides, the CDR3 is TGTGCCAGTAGTGTCTTGGGAGGCAATCAGCCCCAGCATTTT. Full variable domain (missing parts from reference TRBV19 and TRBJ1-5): DGGITQSPKYLFRKEGQNVTLSCEQNLNHDAMYWYRQDPGQGLRLIYYSQIVNDFQKGDIAEGYSVSREKKESFPLTVTSAQKNPTAFYLCASSVLGGNQPQHFGDGTRLSIL.